The sequence of this T cell receptor (beta chain) was determined in a study of shared clonotypes between healthy human individuals. There are 19 residues in the CDR3. J was trimmed by 7 bases and V by 7 bases; bases with no gene match: 28. Each PCR replicate run on unsorted PBMC took in 250 to 350 ng DNA, around 30,000 T cell genomes. Ten immunoSEQ deep assay plates served to sequence unsorted PBMC DNA. Using immunoSEQ multiplex PCR, the repertoire was profiled, and TCRdb retains in-frame clones only, with some absent. Of around 450,000 clones in the sample, 79% were seen once. Study-wide points: Sampling was confined to blood; repertoires within tissues likely differ.

For genomic DNA, unsorted samples relied on 85 million to 100 million PBMCs. A remark on this clone: What it recognizes is unknown.

V gene TRBV23-1 combines with J gene TRBJ2-7; 7 nucleotides align to TRBD1. TRBV23-1 is classed as an ORF, of uncertain function. Sequenced: PBMCs. The receptor was isolated from a woman in her forties in good health. Some clones in this sample may be carry-over from other donors' samples. The CDR3 DNA is TGCGCCAGCATCCCCGGGACAGATAATACCCTACCCCCACTTAGAGAGCAGTACTTC. This gives the protein CASIPGTDNTLPPLREQYF.